Below are 13 T cell receptor beta chains sequenced from a single sample in a study of human T cells and chemical hapten exposure. Time point given: patch test 1, 2 weeks after DPC sensitization. Treatment described: therapeutic diphenylcyclopropenone sensitization with weekly scalp DPC. One entry per CDR3 protein, called by TCRdb with MiXCR from the RACE reads. The repertoire has about 83,000 distinct CDR3 sequences, around 7% of them found once; the top ten carry roughly 1.6%. This specimen was whole blood, taken in connection with sensitization to the hapten diphenylcyclopropenone (DPC). These receptors were collected from a woman aged 25-40 years with alopecia areata. Some clones in this sample may be carry-over from other donors' samples.

Many counts were recorded for this clonotype. J is TRBJ2-3 and V is TRBV20-1, with TRBD2 matching 11 bases. The CDR3 spans 15 residues. V gave up 5 bases and J gave up 2 bases; unmatched junction bases: 6. Germline CDR1 and CDR2: DFQATT and SNEGSKA (reference sequence). The CDR3 sequence: CSASRLAGSTDTQYF. The CDR3 nucleotides read TGCAGTGCTTCACGACTAGCGGGGTCCACAGATACGCAGTATTTT.

This chain uses TRBV11-2 with TRBJ2-3; D gene ambiguous. V lost 5 bases to trimming and J lost 4 bases, with 10 bases between them. This CDR3 contains 13 residues. Germline V gene sequence: CDR1 SGHAT, CDR2 FQNNGV. CDR3 in amino acids: CASSIRLADTQYF. CDR3 nucleotide sequence: TGTGCCAGCAGCATAAGACTCGCAGATACGCAGTATTTT. Variable domain in full (rest from reference TRBV11-2 and TRBJ2-3): EAGVAQSPRYKIIEKRQSVAFWCNPISGHATLYWYQQILGQGPKLLIQFQNNGVVDDSQLPKDRFSAERLKGVDSTLKIQPAKLEDSAVYLCASSIRLADTQYFGPGTRLTVL.

The CDR3 here is CASSIGPNYGYTF. The DNA of the CDR3 is TGTGCCAGCAGTATCGGACCTAACTATGGCTACACCTTC. This chain joins TRBV12-3 or TRBV12-4 and TRBJ1-2; the D is unclear. V was trimmed by 5 bases and J by 0 bases, leaving 7 bases between them. This CDR3 spans 13 amino acids.

The sample holds many counts of this clonotype. V and J are TRBV11-3 and TRBJ2-6; D not certain. Germline CDR1 reads SGHNT; CDR2 reads YENEEA. V lost 0 bases, J lost 2 bases, and 2 bases lay in between. This CDR3 spans 14 amino acids. The CDR3 bases are TGTGCCAGCAGCTTAGATGCTGGGGCCAACGTCCTGACTTTC. Protein product: CASSLDAGANVLTF.

This clonotype was recorded at least ten times. The chain employs TRBV7-2 and TRBJ1-6; a possible D gene is TRBD1 (6 bases). In germline, CDR1 is SGHTA, CDR2 FQGNSA. V was trimmed by 3 bases and J by 9 bases, leaving 12 bases between them. The CDR3 is 14 residues long. The CDR3 region is CASSFQTGGSPLHF. The CDR3 bases are TGTGCCAGCAGCTTTCAGACAGGAGGTTCACCCCTCCACTTT.

This clonotype has ten or more counts. The V and J genes are TRBV19 and TRBJ2-3; TRBD2 matches at 7 bases. CDR3 length: 14 amino acids. V was pared by 4 bases and J by 2 bases, with 3 bases of the junction left unmatched. Germline lookup yields CDR1 LNHDA and CDR2 SQIVND (reference sequence). The CDR3 reads CASSTGRDTDTQYF. The CDR3 nucleotides read TGTGCCAGTAGTACGGGGAGGGACACAGATACGCAGTATTTT.

At least ten counts were recorded for this clonotype. The chain joins TRBV10-1 to TRBJ2-1, with 9 bases identical to TRBD1. Trimming took 2 bases from V and 0 from J; bases not matched to a gene: 17. This CDR3 is built from 21 residues. Germline CDR1 reads WNHNN; CDR2 reads SYGVQD (reference sequence). Here the CDR3 reads CASSEPNVPGQGPSSYNEQFF. In DNA form, the CDR3 reads TGCGCCAGCAGTGAGCCCAATGTCCCGGGACAGGGACCAAGCTCCTACAATGAGCAGTTCTTC.

This clonotype was found a few times. This sequence joins TRBV6-6 and TRBJ2-1; 7 nucleotides align to TRBD2. V gave up 5 bases and J gave up 12 bases; unmatched junction bases: 13. Germline-derived CDR1 and CDR2 are MNHNY and SVGAGI (reference sequence). This CDR3 spans 14 amino acids. The CDR3 DNA sequence: TGTGCCAGCAGTGCAGTGTCCGTGGGGGGGGGGCAGTTCTTC. Amino acids: CASSAVSVGGGQFF.

This clonotype appeared many times. The chain has TRBV19 and TRBJ2-5, with D maybe TRBD2 (5 bases). This CDR3 has 13 residues. Trimming cost V 3 bases and J 2 bases, with 7 bases left between them. CDR1 and CDR2 (germline): LNHDA, SQIVND (reference sequence). The CDR3 region is CASSIGGQETQYF. The CDR3 nucleotides read TGTGCCAGTAGTATCGGAGGACAAGAGACCCAGTACTTC.

This clonotype was picked up many times. This chain uses TRBV3-1 with TRBJ1-1; TRBD1 aligns across 7 bases. CDR1 and CDR2 from the germline V gene are LGHDT and YNNKEL (reference sequence). The CDR3 runs to 15 residues. The V segment lost 4 bases and the J segment 5 bases; nucleotides outside the gene matches: 10. DNA of the CDR3: TGTGCCAGCAGCCCCAGACAGGGATCGAGGACTGAAGCTTTCTTT. Translation gives CASSPRQGSRTEAFF.

A few counts support this clonotype. The chain couples TRBV7-9 to TRBJ2-1, with 9 bases fitting TRBD1. The CDR3 contains 16 residues. CDR1 and CDR2 from the germline V gene are SEHNR and FQNEAQ (reference sequence). V shed 5 bases and J 9 bases; nucleotides not matched to a gene: 14. CDR3 region: CASSNRQGVKTTEQFF. CDR3 sequence (DNA): TGTGCCAGCAGCAACCGACAGGGGGTGAAAACTACTGAGCAGTTCTTC.

Many counts were recorded for this clonotype. V usage is TRBV3-1 and J usage is TRBJ2-3; D might be TRBD2 (5 bases). The V end was cut by 1 base, the J end by 0 bases, with 14 bases between. The CDR3 length is 17 residues. Germline V lookup: CDR1 LGHDT, CDR2 YNNKEL (reference sequence). The CDR3 DNA reads as TGTGCCAGCAGCCAAGGCGCGGGTCGCCCTAGCACAGATACGCAGTATTTT. Protein: CASSQGAGRPSTDTQYF.

The sample holds many counts of this clonotype. The chain joins TRBV27 to TRBJ1-5; the D gene is possibly TRBD1 (6 bases). Germline V gene sequence: CDR1 MNHEY, CDR2 SMNVEV (reference sequence). The CDR3 length is 14 residues. The germline V and J ends were trimmed by 7 bases and 5 bases, with 15 bases remaining between them. CDR3 residues: CASTYRGGDQPQHF. The CDR3 DNA follows: TGTGCCAGCACCTACCGAGGGGGAGATCAGCCCCAGCATTTT.